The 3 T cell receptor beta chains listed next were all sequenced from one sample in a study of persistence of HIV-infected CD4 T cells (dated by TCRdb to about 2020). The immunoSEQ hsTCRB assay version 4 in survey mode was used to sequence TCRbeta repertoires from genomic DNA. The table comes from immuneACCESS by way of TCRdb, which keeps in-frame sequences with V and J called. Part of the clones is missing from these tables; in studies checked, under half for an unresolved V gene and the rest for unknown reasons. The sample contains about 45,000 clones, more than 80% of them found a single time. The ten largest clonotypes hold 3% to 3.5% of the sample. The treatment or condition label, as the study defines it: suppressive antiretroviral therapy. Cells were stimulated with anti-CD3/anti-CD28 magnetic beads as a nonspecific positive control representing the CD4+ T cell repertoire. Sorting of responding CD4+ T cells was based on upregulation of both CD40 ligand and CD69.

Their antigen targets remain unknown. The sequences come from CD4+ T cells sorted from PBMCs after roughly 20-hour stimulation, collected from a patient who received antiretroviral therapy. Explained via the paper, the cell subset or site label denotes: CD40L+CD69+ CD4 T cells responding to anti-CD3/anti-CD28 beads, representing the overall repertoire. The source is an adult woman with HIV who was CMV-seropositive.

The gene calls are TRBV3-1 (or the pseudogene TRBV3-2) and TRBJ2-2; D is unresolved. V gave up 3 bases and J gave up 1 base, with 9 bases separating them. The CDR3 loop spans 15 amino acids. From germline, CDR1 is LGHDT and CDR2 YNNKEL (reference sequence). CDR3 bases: TGTGCCAGCAGCCAGGCTCAGAAGAACACCGGGGAGCTGTTTTTT. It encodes CASSQAQKNTGELFF.

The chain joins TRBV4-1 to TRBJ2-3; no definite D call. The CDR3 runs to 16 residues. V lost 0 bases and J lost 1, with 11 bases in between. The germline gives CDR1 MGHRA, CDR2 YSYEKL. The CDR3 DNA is TGCGCCAGCAGCCAAGAGTGGGGATGGCGCACAGATACGCAGTATTTT. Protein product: CASSQEWGWRTDTQYF.

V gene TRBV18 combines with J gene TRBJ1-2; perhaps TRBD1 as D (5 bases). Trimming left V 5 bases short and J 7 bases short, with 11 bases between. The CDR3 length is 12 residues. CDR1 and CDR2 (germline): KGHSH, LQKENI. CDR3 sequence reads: CASSTKGSGYTF. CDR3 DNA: TGTGCCAGCTCAACGAAGGGGTCTGGCTACACCTTC.